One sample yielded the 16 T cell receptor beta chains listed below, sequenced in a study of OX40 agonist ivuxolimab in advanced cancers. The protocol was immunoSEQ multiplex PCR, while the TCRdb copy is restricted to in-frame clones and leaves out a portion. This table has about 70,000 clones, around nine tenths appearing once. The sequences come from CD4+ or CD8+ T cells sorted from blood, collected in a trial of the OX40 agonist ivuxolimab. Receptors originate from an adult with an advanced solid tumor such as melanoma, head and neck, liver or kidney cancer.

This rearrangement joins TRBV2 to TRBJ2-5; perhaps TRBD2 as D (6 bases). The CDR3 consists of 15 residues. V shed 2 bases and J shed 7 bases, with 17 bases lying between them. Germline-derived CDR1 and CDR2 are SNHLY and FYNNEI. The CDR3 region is CASSEKLAVVGTQYF. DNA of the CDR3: TGTGCCAGCAGTGAAAAACTAGCAGTAGTCGGGACCCAGTACTTC.

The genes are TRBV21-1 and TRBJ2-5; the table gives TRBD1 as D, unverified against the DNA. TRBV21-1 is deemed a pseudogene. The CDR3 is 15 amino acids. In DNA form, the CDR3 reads TGTGCCAGCAGCAAAGACCCCAGGGACCAAGAGACCCAGTACTTC. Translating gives CASSKDPRDQETQYF.

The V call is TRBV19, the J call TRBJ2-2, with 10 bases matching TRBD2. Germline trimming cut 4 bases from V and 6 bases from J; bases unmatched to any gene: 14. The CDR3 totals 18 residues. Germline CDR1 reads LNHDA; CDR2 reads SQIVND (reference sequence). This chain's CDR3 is CASSKGALAGVLAGELFF. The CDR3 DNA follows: TGTGCCAGTAGTAAAGGGGCTCTAGCGGGGGTGCTCGCCGGGGAGCTGTTTTTT. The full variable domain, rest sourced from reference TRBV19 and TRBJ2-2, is DGGITQSPKYLFRKEGQNVTLSCEQNLNHDAMYWYRQDPGQGLRLIYYSQIVNDFQKGDIAEGYSVSREKKESFPLTVTSAQKNPTAFYLCASSKGALAGVLAGELFFGEGSRLTVL.

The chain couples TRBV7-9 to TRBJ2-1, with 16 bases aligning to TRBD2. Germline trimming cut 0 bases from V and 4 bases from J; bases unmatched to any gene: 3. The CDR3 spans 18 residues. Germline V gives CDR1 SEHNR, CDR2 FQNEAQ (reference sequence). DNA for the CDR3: TGTGCCAGCAGCTTAGCGGGACTAGCGGGGGGGCTTTACAATGAGCAGTTCTTC. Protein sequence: CASSLAGLAGGLYNEQFF.

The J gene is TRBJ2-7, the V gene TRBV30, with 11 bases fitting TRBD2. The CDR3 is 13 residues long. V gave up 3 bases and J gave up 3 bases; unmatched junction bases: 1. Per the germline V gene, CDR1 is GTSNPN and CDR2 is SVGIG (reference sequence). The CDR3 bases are TGTGCCTGGAGGACTAGCGGGGTCTACGAGCAGTACTTC. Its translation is CAWRTSGVYEQYF.

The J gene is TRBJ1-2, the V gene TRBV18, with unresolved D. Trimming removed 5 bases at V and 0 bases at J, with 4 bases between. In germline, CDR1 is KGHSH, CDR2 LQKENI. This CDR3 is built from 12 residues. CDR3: CASSDANYGYTF. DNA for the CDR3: TGTGCCAGCTCAGATGCTAACTATGGCTACACCTTC.

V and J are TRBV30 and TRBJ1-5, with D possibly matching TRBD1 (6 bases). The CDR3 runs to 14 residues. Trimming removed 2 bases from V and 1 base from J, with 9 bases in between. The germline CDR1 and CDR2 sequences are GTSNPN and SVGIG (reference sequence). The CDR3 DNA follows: TGTGCCTGGAGTCCCAGGGGAAGCAATCAGCCCCAGCATTTT. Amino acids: CAWSPRGSNQPQHF. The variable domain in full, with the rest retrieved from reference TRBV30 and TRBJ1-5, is SQTIHQWPATLVQPVGSPLSLECTVEGTSNPNLYWYRQAAGRGLQLLFYSVGIGQISSEVPQNLSASRPQDRQFILSSKKLLLSDSGFYLCAWSPRGSNQPQHFGDGTRLSIL.

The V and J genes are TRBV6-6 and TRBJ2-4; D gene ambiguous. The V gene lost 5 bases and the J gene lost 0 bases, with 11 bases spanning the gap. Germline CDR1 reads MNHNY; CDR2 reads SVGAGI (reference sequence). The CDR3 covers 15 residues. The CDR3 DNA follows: TGTGCCAGCAGTGCAGGAGAGGTAGCCAAAAACATTCAGTACTTC. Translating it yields CASSAGEVAKNIQYF.

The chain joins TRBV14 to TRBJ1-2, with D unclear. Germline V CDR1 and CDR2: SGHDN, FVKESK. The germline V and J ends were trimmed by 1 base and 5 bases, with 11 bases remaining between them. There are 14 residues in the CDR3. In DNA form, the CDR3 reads TGTGCCAGCAGCCAAGTAACCGGCGGGTATGGCTACACCTTC. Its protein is CASSQVTGGYGYTF. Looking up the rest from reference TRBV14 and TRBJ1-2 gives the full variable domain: EAGVTQFPSHSVIEKGQTVTLRCDPISGHDNLYWYRRVMGKEIKFLLHFVKESKQDESGMPNNRFLAERTGGTYSTLKVQPAELEDSGVYFCASSQVTGGYGYTFGSGTRLTVV.

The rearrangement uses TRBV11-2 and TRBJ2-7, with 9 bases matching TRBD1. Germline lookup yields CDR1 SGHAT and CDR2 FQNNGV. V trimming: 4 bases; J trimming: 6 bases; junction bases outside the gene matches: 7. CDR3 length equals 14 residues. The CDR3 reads CASSSGQGKSEQYF. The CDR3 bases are TGTGCCAGCAGCTCGGGACAGGGCAAGAGCGAGCAGTACTTC.

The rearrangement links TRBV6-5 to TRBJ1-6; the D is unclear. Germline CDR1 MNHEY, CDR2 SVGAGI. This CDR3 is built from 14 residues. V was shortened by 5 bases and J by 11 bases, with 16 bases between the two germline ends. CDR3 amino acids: CASSEGSGVAPLHF. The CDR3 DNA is TGTGCCAGCAGTGAAGGTTCTGGGGTAGCACCCCTCCACTTT.

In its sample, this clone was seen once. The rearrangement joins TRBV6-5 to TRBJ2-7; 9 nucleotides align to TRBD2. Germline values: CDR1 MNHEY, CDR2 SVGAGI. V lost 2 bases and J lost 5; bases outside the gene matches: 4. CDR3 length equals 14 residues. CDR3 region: CASSYRRTSDEQYF. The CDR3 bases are TGTGCCAGCAGTTACCGGAGGACTAGCGACGAGCAGTACTTC.

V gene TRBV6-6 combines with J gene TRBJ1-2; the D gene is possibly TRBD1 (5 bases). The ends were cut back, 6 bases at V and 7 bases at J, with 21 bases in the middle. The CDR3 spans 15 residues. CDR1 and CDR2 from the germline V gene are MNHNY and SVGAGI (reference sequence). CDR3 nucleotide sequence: TGTGCCAGCAGCAAGCTGCTTGGGACGGGGAGTGGCTACACCTTC. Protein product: CASSKLLGTGSGYTF.

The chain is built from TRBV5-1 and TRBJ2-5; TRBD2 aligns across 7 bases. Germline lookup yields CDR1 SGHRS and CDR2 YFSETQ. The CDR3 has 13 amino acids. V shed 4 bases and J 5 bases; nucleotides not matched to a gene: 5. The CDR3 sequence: CASSREAVETQYF. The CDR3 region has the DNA TGCGCCAGCAGCCGGGAGGCGGTGGAGACCCAGTACTTC.

The CDR3 DNA reads as TGTGCCAGCAGTTTGGAGTGGCAGGGGATGTCATCCGAGCAGTACTTC. Protein sequence: CASSLEWQGMSSEQYF. The chain links TRBV28 to TRBJ2-7; tentatively, D is TRBD1 (6 bases). Germline values: CDR1 MDHEN, CDR2 SYDVKM. V dropped 3 bases and J dropped 6 bases, with 21 bases sitting between them. The CDR3 is 16 residues long.

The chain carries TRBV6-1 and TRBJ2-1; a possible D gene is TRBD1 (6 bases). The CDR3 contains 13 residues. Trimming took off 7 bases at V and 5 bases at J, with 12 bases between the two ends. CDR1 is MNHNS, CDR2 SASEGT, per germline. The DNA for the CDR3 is TGTGCCAGCACCCTGGACAGAAACAATGAGCAGTTCTTC. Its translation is CASTLDRNNEQFF.